What follows is one TCR beta chain and its context. The antigen remains unidentified. Germline CDR1 and CDR2: LNHNV and YYDKDF (reference sequence). The CDR3 consists of 15 residues. V gave up 1 base and J gave up 1 base, with 10 bases separating them. The source of the sample is a study of beta chain features in type 1 diabetes. Whole-study findings and limits: All four CD4+ subsets from Type 1 diabetes patients carried moderately but significantly shorter TCRB CDR3s.

Every isolated RNA sample was fully reverse transcribed, so sequencing captured expressed TCRB transcripts. The method was immunoSEQ multiplex PCR; TCRdb's version includes in-frame clones alone and lacks a portion of them. The table has roughly 150,000 clones, around 9.7% seen once. This sequence was found in a woman in her 30s with type 1 diabetes. This rearrangement joins TRBV15 to TRBJ2-5; no reliable D call. The source material was central memory CD4+ T cells from blood. The CDR3 sequence: CATSRGTPSQETQYF. The CDR3 DNA is TGTGCCACCAGCAGAGGAACACCCTCCCAAGAGACCCAGTACTTC.